This note documents a single T cell receptor (beta chain) sequence. The target antigen is unknown. Germline values: CDR1 SGHRS, CDR2 YFSETQ. This CDR3 is built from 14 residues. V was clipped by 0 bases and J by 7 bases, with 8 bases between them. The sample comes from a study of Ad26.COV2.S vaccination and SARS-CoV-2 variants. Findings and caveats of the study: The study found similar non-spike TCR breadth in vaccine and placebo recipients.

Treatment described: about 20 received Ad26.COV2.S at low or high dose, single or two shots; 5 received placebo; per-sample allocation not given. Samples were taken on day 63 after the first vaccine or placebo injection. What was given as vaccine was an Ad26 vector encoding Wuhan-strain SARS-CoV-2 spike. Clones were sequenced by immunoSEQ multiplex PCR, and TCRdb holds only the in-frame ones, with some missing. Of some 250,000 clones in the sample, 70% to 90% were seen once. The gene calls are TRBV5-1 and TRBJ1-6; D not certain. This specimen consisted of peripheral blood, obtained in a trial of Ad26.COV2.S vaccine versus placebo. This sequence was found in a person aged 18-65 years who received the Ad26.COV2.S COVID-19 vaccine or a placebo. The CDR3, as DNA: TGCGCCAGCAGCTTGGATCCGCGAAATTCACCCCTCCACTTT. Amino acid sequence: CASSLDPRNSPLHF.